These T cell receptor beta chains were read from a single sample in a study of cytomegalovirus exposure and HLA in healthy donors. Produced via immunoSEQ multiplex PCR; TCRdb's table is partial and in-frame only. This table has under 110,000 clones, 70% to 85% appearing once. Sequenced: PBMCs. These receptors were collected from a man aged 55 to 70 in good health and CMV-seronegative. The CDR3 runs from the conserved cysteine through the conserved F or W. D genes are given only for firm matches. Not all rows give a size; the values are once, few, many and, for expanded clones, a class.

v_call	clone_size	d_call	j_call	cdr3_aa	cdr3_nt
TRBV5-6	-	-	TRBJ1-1	CASSLTKSGFGSPAFF	TGTGCCAGCAGCTTGACAAAATCCGGGTTTGGCTCCCCAGCTTTCTTT
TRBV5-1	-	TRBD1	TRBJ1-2	CASREDRGSGYTF	TGCGCCAGCAGGGAAGACAGGGGAAGCGGCTACACCTTC
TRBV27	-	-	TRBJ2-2	CASSPGTPPARELFF	TGTGCCAGCAGTCCGGGGACTCCTCCCGCCCGGGAGCTGTTTTTT
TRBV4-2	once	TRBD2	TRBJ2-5	CASSPGLAGGWRETQYF	TGTGCCAGCAGCCCGGGACTAGCGGGGGGGTGGCGGGAGACCCAGTACTTC
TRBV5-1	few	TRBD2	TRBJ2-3	CASSFLAGGSTDTQYF	TGCGCCAGCAGCTTTCTAGCGGGGGGCAGCACAGATACGCAGTATTTT
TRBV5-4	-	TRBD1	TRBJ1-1	CASSPRDRGRGTEAFF	TGTGCCAGCAGCCCCCGGGACAGGGGGCGAGGCACTGAAGCTTTCTTT
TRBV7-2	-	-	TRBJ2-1	CASSLEQAHNEQFF	TGTGCCAGCAGCTTAGAACAGGCCCACAATGAGCAGTTCTTC
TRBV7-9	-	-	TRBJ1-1	CSSSRGNTEAFF	TGTTCCAGCAGCCGCGGGAACACTGAAGCTTTCTTT
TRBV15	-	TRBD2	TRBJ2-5	CATSRDSGGRETQYF	TGTGCCACCAGCAGGGATAGCGGGGGGCGAGAGACCCAGTACTTC
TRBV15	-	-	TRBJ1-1	CATSRGRGESAFF	TGTGCCACCAGCAGAGGGCGGGGGGAGTCAGCTTTCTTT
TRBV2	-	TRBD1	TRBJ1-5	CASSGQGGNQPQHF	TGTGCCAGCAGTGGACAGGGGGGCAATCAGCCCCAGCATTTT
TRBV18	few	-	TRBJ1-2	CASSQRDKNYGYTF	TGTGCCAGCTCACAGCGGGACAAGAACTATGGCTACACCTTC
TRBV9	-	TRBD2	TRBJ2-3	CASSGLAGLTDTQYF	TGTGCCAGCAGCGGACTAGCGGGGCTCACAGATACGCAGTATTTT
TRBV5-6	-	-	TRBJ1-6	CASSFRNSPLHF	TGTGCCAGCAGCTTCAGGAATTCACCCCTCCACTTT
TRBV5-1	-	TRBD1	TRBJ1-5	CAIKGQDAFRPQHF	TGCGCCATCAAGGGACAGGATGCATTTCGGCCCCAGCATTTT
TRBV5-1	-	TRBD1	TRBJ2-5	CASSTSTGGGETQYF	TGCGCCAGCAGCACGTCGACAGGGGGCGGAGAGACCCAGTACTTC
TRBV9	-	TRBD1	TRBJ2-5	CASSVGPRGQQETQYF	TGTGCCAGCAGCGTAGGGCCCAGGGGACAGCAAGAGACCCAGTACTTC
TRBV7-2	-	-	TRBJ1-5	CASSRGGNQPQHF	TGTGCCAGCAGCCGCGGGGGGAACCAGCCCCAGCATTTT
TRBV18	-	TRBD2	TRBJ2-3	CASSPNLAGGTDTQYF	TGTGCCAGCTCACCAAATTTAGCGGGGGGCACAGATACGCAGTATTTT
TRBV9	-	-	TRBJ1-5	CASSVGVGDQPQHF	TGTGCCAGCAGCGTAGGTGTAGGGGATCAGCCCCAGCATTTT
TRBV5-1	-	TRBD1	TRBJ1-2	CASTEKPGQGYSYTF	TGCGCCAGCACGGAAAAACCGGGACAGGGATACAGCTACACCTTC
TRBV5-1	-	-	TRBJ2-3	CASSPQGTDTQYF	TGCGCCAGCAGTCCCCAGGGCACAGATACGCAGTATTTT
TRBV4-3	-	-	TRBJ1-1	CASSQEGGPYTEAFF	TGCGCCAGCAGCCAAGAGGGGGGGCCCTACACGGAAGCTTTCTTT
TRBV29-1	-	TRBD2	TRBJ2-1	CSVGLAGKQFF	TGCAGCGTGGGACTAGCGGGCAAGCAGTTCTTC
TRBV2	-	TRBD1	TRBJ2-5	CASSRDRGGQETQYF	TGTGCCAGCAGTAGGGACAGGGGTGGACAAGAGACCCAGTACTTC
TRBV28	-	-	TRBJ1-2	CASSLPLGYGYTF	TGTGCCAGCAGTTTACCACTTGGCTATGGCTACACCTTC
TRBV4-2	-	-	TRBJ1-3	CASSQALGNTIYF	TGTGCCAGCAGCCAAGCGTTGGGAAACACCATATATTTT
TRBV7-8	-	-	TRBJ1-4	CASSLAGRNEKLFF	TGTGCCAGCAGTTTAGCCGGGAGAAATGAAAAACTGTTTTTT
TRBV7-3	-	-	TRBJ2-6	CASSLRPLGGGGANVLTF	TGTGCCAGCAGCTTAAGGCCGTTAGGGGGTGGAGGGGCCAACGTCCTGACTTTC
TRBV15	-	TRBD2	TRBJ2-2	CATSREASGGPIFTGELFF	TGTGCCACCAGCAGAGAGGCTAGCGGGGGACCAATTTTCACCGGGGAGCTGTTTTTT
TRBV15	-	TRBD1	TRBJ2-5	CATSSGTGRETQYF	TGTGCCACCAGCAGCGGGACAGGGCGGGAGACCCAGTACTTC
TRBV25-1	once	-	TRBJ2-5	CASSDGPRLETQYF	TGTGCCAGCAGTGATGGGCCCCGGCTGGAGACCCAGTACTTC
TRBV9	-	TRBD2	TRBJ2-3	CASSVDGGGAGNTQYF	TGTGCCAGCAGCGTAGACGGCGGGGGGGCCGGAAATACGCAGTATTTT
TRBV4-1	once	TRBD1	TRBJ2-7	CASSQTGTVLEQYF	TGCGCCAGCAGCCAAACCGGGACAGTTCTCGAGCAGTACTTC
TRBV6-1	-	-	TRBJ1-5	CASSDRGLSNQPQHF	TGTGCCAGCAGTGATCGGGGGTTGAGCAATCAGCCCCAGCATTTT
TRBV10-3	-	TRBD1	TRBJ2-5	CAISGQGVRETQYF	TGTGCCATCAGTGGACAGGGCGTGAGGGAGACCCAGTACTTC
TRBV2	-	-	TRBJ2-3	CASSVMTDTQYF	TGTGCCAGCAGTGTTATGACAGATACGCAGTATTTT
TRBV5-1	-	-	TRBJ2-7	CASSLWDTSAEQYF	TGCGCCAGCAGCTTGTGGGACACCTCCGCGGAGCAGTACTTC
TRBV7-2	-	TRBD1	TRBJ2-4	CASSRQGVNIQYF	TGTGCCAGCAGCCGACAGGGGGTAAACATTCAGTACTTC
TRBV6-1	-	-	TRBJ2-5	CASSENRGLETQYF	TGTGCCAGCAGTGAGAATAGGGGGTTAGAGACCCAGTACTTC
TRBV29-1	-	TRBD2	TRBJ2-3	CSVTGLAGYTDTQYF	TGCAGCGTAACCGGACTAGCGGGGTACACAGATACGCAGTATTTT
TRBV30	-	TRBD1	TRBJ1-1	CAWSVGQGAVTEAFF	TGTGCCTGGAGTGTAGGACAGGGGGCAGTGACTGAAGCTTTCTTT
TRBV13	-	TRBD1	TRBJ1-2	CASSSRAGQSSNYGYTF	TGTGCCAGCAGCTCACGGGCGGGACAGTCCTCTAACTATGGCTACACCTTC
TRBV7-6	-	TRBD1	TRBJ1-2	CASSPGTVYEGGYTF	TGTGCCAGCAGTCCCGGGACAGTCTATGAAGGCGGCTACACCTTC
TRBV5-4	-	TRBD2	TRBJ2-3	CASSWTSGVTSTDTQYF	TGTGCCAGCAGCTGGACTAGCGGGGTAACTAGCACAGATACGCAGTATTTT
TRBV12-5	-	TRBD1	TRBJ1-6	CASGTDRENSPLHF	TGTGCTAGTGGGACCGACAGGGAGAATTCACCCCTCCACTTT
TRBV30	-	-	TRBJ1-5	CAWNSRSSNQPQHF	TGTGCCTGGAACTCTCGGTCCAGCAATCAGCCCCAGCATTTT